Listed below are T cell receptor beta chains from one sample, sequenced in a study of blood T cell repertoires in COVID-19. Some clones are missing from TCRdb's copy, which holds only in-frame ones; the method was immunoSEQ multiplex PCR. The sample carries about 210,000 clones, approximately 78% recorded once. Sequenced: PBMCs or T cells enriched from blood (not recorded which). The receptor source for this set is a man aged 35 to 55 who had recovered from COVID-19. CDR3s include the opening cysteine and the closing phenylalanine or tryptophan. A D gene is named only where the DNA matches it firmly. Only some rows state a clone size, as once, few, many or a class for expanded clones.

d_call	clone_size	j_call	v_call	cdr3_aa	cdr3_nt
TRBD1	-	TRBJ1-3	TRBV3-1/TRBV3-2	CASSRRDRGLGNTIYF	TGTGCCAGCAGCCGTCGAGACAGGGGGCTTGGAAACACCATATATTTT
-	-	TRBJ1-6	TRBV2	CASRRASSYNSPLHF	TGTGCCAGCAGGCGGGCGAGCTCCTATAATTCACCCCTCCACTTT
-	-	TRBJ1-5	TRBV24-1	CATSALGHWHF	TGTGCCACCAGTGCTTTGGGACACTGGCATTTT
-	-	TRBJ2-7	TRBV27	CASRRPGQSSYEQYF	TGTGCCAGCAGGCGACCGGGACAAAGCTCCTACGAGCAGTACTTC
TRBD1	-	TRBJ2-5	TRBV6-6	CASSDRDPQETQYF	TGTGCCAGCAGTGACAGGGATCCGCAAGAGACCCAGTACTTC
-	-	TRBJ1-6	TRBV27	CASSYVYYNSPLHF	TGTGCCAGCAGTTACGTCTACTATAATTCACCCCTCCACTTT
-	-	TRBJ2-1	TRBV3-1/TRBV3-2	CASSQDGTSPFRKQFF	TGTGCCAGCAGCCAAGATGGTACTAGCCCCTTTAGGAAGCAGTTCTTC
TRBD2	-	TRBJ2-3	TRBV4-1	CASSRGLAGGLADTQYF	TGCGCCAGCAGCCGAGGACTAGCGGGGGGGCTCGCAGATACGCAGTATTTT
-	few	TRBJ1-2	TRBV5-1	CASSFRHRQNYGYTF	TGCGCCAGCAGCTTCCGACATCGACAAAACTATGGCTACACCTTC
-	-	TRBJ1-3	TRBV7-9	CASSLGAPGNTIYF	TGTGCCAGCAGCTTAGGAGCCCCTGGAAACACCATATATTTT
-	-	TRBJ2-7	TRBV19	CASAPRGVYEQYF	TGTGCCAGCGCCCCACGAGGTGTCTACGAGCAGTACTTC
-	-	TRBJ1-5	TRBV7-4	CASSLVGKGMYPQHF	TGTGCCAGCAGCTTAGTCGGGAAGGGAATGTACCCCCAGCATTTT
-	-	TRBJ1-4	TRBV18	CASSPPSRGAKLFF	TGTGCCAGCTCACCCCCATCGCGGGGAGCGAAACTGTTTTTT
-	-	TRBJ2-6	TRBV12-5	CASGVTGSGANVLTF	TGTGCTAGTGGTGTTACAGGGTCTGGGGCCAACGTCCTGACTTTC
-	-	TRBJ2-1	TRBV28	CASSYYRAKQFF	TGTGCCAGCAGTTACTACAGGGCAAAGCAGTTCTTC
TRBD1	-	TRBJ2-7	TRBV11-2	CASSSGQLRTYEQYF	TGTGCCAGCAGCTCGGGACAGCTAAGAACCTACGAGCAGTACTTC
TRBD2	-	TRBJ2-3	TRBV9	CASRGGLAGGPGDTQYF	TGTGCCAGCCGCGGGGGTCTAGCGGGGGGGCCTGGAGATACGCAGTATTTT
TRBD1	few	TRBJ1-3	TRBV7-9	CASSLAQGAGNTIYF	TGTGCCAGCAGCTTAGCCCAGGGGGCTGGAAACACCATATATTTT
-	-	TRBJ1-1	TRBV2	CASRGFTRSEAFF	TGTGCCAGCCGTGGGTTCACCAGGTCTGAAGCTTTCTTT
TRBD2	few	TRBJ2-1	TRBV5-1	CASSLAGGSSYNEQFF	TGCGCCAGCAGCTTGGCAGGCGGGAGCTCCTACAATGAGCAGTTCTTC
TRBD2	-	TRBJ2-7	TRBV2	CASSEGEGTLSYEQYF	TGTGCCAGCAGTGAAGGGGAGGGGACCCTCTCCTACGAGCAGTACTTC
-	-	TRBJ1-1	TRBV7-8	CASSSRGLFEAFF	TGTGCCAGCAGCAGCCGAGGTCTTTTTGAAGCTTTCTTT